Below, 20 T cell receptor beta chains from the same sample are listed, as sequenced in a study of regulatory T cells in long-lasting Graves disease. Both iRepertoire HTBI primers and Arm-PCR of CDR3 regions were used to build the TCR beta libraries. MiXCR, run by TCRdb on the multiplex PCR reads, gives a single entry per CDR3 protein. The sample gives under 350,000 distinct CDR3 sequences, under 25% of which show up once; roughly three fifths is in the top ten. The sample's time point: persistent/refractory GD, antithyroid drugs over 5 years with positive TRAb. Extracted PBMC RNA gave rise to the TCR library. Source: peripheral blood mononuclear cells (PBMCs), taken when the disease was refractory, from a patient treated with antithyroid drugs. These receptors originate from a female donor with Graves disease.

This clonotype was counted a few times. V gene TRBV19 combines with J gene TRBJ1-6, with a possible D match to TRBD1 (6 bases). Germline CDR1 and CDR2: LNHDA and SQIVND (reference sequence). The CDR3 runs to 12 residues. V was cut by 5 bases and J by 17 bases, with 16 bases left in between. This chain's CDR3 is CASSAPGHSFHF. DNA for the CDR3: TGTGCCAGTAGTGCACCGGGACACTCGTTCCACTTT. Together with reference TRBV19 and TRBJ1-6, the CDR3 gives the full variable domain: DGGITQSPKYLFRKEGQNVTLSCEQNLNHDAMYWYRQDPGQGLRLIYYSQIVNDFQKGDIAEGYSVSREKKESFPLTVTSAQKNPTAFYLCASSAPGHSFHFGNGTRLTVT.

This clonotype was seen more than once but under ten times. The chain joins TRBV2 to TRBJ2-3; TRBD1 might be the D (6 bases). Germline V gene lookup returns CDR1 SNHLY and CDR2 FYNNEI. The CDR3 is made up of 13 amino acids. Trimming stripped 8 bases from V and 2 bases from J, with 11 bases between. This CDR3 is CASDRSFTDTQYF. The CDR3 DNA sequence: TGTGCCAGCGACAGGTCGTTCACAGATACGCAGTATTTT.

This clonotype showed up just once. The rearrangement links TRBV20-1 to TRBJ2-2; TRBD1 is a possible D gene (6 bases). The CDR3 has 15 amino acids. Germline CDR1 is DFQATT and CDR2 is SNEGSKA (reference sequence). V was clipped by 6 bases and J by 3 bases, with 17 bases between them. CDR3 DNA: TGCAGTGCCAAAGGACAGTGGACGGACACCGGGGAGCTGTTTTTT. Its translation: CSAKGQWTDTGELFF.

Ten or more counts support this clonotype. The CDR3 bases are TGTGCCAGCAGCTTCTTGTTCGGGGAGGGCGGGGAGCTGTTTTTT. This gives the protein CASSFLFGEGGELFF. The chain has TRBV7-2 and TRBJ2-2; TRBD2 agrees at 7 bases. Germline V gene lookup returns CDR1 SGHTA and CDR2 FQGNSA. The CDR3 has 15 residues. Trimming cost V 3 bases and J 7 bases; bases outside gene matches: 8.

The chain recombines TRBV7-2 with TRBJ2-1; D not resolved. This CDR3 spans 11 amino acids. Germline V lookup: CDR1 SGHTA, CDR2 FQGNSA. V gave up 2 bases and J gave up 10 bases, with 6 bases separating them. The CDR3 reads CASSLFQEQFF. The CDR3 coding sequence is TGTGCCAGCAGCTTATTCCAGGAGCAGTTCTTC.

The table lists this clonotype with many counts. The rearrangement links TRBV6-1 to TRBJ1-5; D not resolved. V was clipped by 3 bases and J by 1 base, with 10 bases between them. CDR3 length equals 15 residues. Germline values: CDR1 MNHNS, CDR2 SASEGT. DNA for the CDR3: TGTGCCAGCAGTGACGACACACGGAGCAATCAGCCCCAGCATTTT. Its translation: CASSDDTRSNQPQHF.

This clonotype was seen a single time. The chain recombines TRBV7-2 with TRBJ1-5; D ambiguous. Germline V gene sequence: CDR1 SGHTA, CDR2 FQGNSA. The CDR3 runs 13 residues. V was cut by 3 bases and J by 4 bases, with 7 bases left in between. CDR3 nucleotide sequence: TGTGCCAGCAGCTTTGGGGAGAATCAGCCCCAGCATTTT. Protein: CASSFGENQPQHF.

This clonotype was counted a few times. This sequence joins TRBV28 and TRBJ1-5, with TRBD1 as a possible D gene (5 bases). The CDR3 length is 16 residues. V lost 5 bases, J lost 0 bases, and 14 bases lay in between. Germline V gives CDR1 MDHEN, CDR2 SYDVKM. Written as DNA, the CDR3 is TGTGCCAGCAGTCCGGAGCGGGGGAATAGCAATCAGCCCCAGCATTTT. Its translation: CASSPERGNSNQPQHF.

This chain joins TRBV28 and TRBJ2-7; D is possibly TRBD1 or TRBD2 (5 bases each). V gave up 4 bases and J gave up 9 bases, with 13 bases separating them. In germline, CDR1 is MDHEN, CDR2 SYDVKM. This CDR3 region has 12 residues. The CDR3 nucleotides read TGTGCCAGCAGTTCCCGGGACCACGGGCAGTACTTC. Protein sequence: CASSSRDHGQYF.

This clonotype occurred a few times. The rearrangement uses TRBV27 and TRBJ2-3; possibly TRBD2 for D (6 bases). Germline V gives CDR1 MNHEY, CDR2 SMNVEV (reference sequence). CDR3 size: 15 residues. The ends were cut back, 0 bases at V and 2 bases at J, with 9 bases in the middle. This CDR3 is CASSLSGLDTDTQYF. The CDR3 DNA reads as TGTGCCAGCAGTTTATCGGGACTCGACACAGATACGCAGTATTTT.

This clonotype was found once. This may be a read error: a much more frequent sequence differs by one nucleotide. The chain employs TRBV10-3 and TRBJ2-7, with 9 bases that match TRBD2. This CDR3 is built from 12 residues. V shed 8 bases and J 6 bases; nucleotides not matched to a gene: 5. CDR1 is ENHRY and CDR2 is SYGVKD in the germline V gene. The CDR3 here is CAIGPAGGEQYF. DNA for the CDR3: TGTGCCATCGGTCCAGCGGGAGGCGAGCAGTACTTC.

The genes are TRBV7-2 and TRBJ2-1; no reliable D call. This CDR3 contains 12 residues. Trimming took 3 bases from V and 8 from J, leaving 8 bases between them. The germline V gene has CDR1 SGHTA and CDR2 FQGNSA. CDR3: CASSFGAYEQFF. CDR3 nucleotide sequence: TGTGCCAGCAGCTTCGGTGCTTATGAGCAGTTCTTC.

The CDR3 region has the DNA TGCAGTGCTAGTTCCAGGGGCAGAGCTGAAGCTTTCTTT. Encoded protein: CSASSRGRAEAFF. This chain uses TRBV20-1 with TRBJ1-1, with D maybe TRBD1 (6 bases). V lost 3 bases and J lost 6, with 14 bases in between. CDR1 DFQATT and CDR2 SNEGSKA come from the germline V gene (reference sequence). The length of the CDR3 is 13 residues.

V is TRBV18 and J is TRBJ2-7; a weak D match, TRBD1 (5 bases). The length of the CDR3 is 13 residues. Germline-derived CDR1 and CDR2 are KGHSH and LQKENI. V was cut by 3 bases and J by 4 bases, with 10 bases left in between. The CDR3 DNA reads TGTGCCAGCTCACCGAAGGGGATATACGAGCAGTACTTC. Encoded protein: CASSPKGIYEQYF.

Many counts were recorded for this clonotype. The J gene is TRBJ1-1, the V gene TRBV20-1, with D unresolved. V was trimmed by 6 bases and J by 5 bases, leaving 10 bases between them. The CDR3 contains 11 residues. Germline CDR1 reads DFQATT; CDR2 reads SNEGSKA (reference sequence). The CDR3 DNA reads as TGCAGTGCCGAAACGGTGACTGAAGCTTTCTTT. Residues: CSAETVTEAFF.

This clonotype occurred many times. The chain joins TRBV29-1 to TRBJ1-1, with D maybe TRBD1 (5 bases). V was cut by 7 bases and J by 5 bases, with 20 bases left in between. The CDR3 length is 14 residues. The germline gives CDR1 SQVTM, CDR2 ANQGSEA. CDR3 sequence (DNA): TGCAGCGGTTCCTATGGGACGGGGGGTACTGAAGCTTTCTTT. This sequence encodes CSGSYGTGGTEAFF. The full variable domain, completed using reference TRBV29-1 and TRBJ1-1, is SAVISQKPSRDICQRGTSLTIQCQVDSQVTMMFWYRQQPGQSLTLIATANQGSEATYESGFVIDKFPISRPNLTFSTLTVSNMSPEDSSIYLCSGSYGTGGTEAFFGQGTRLTVV.

This chain connects TRBV6-9 to TRBJ2-7, with 7 bases matching TRBD1. This CDR3 is 15 amino acids long. Germline CDR1 and CDR2: MNHGY and SVAAGI. With 6 bases clipped from V and 0 bases from J, the junction kept 8 bases outside the gene matches. This CDR3 is CASRYHRGSSYEQYF. The CDR3 region has the DNA TGTGCCAGCAGATATCACAGGGGTAGCTCCTACGAGCAGTACTTC.

The chain employs TRBV6-2 or TRBV6-3 and TRBJ1-1, with 7 bases identical to TRBD1. CDR1 MNHEY and CDR2 SVGEGT come from the germline V gene. J gave up 3 bases and V 5 bases, and 12 bases lay outside the gene matches. This CDR3 has 16 residues. CDR3 nucleotides: TGTGCCAGCAGTCGAGACCAACCGGGACAGCACACTGAAGCTTTCTTT. It encodes CASSRDQPGQHTEAFF.

Only a few counts were recorded for this clonotype. The chain joins TRBV30 to TRBJ1-1; D remains ambiguous. The CDR3 totals 13 residues. The germline gives CDR1 GTSNPN, CDR2 SVGIG (reference sequence). V lost 1 base and J lost 3, with 9 bases in between. CDR3 DNA sequence: TGTGCCTGGAGTGAGCAGGTTCACACTGAAGCTTTCTTT. Its translation is CAWSEQVHTEAFF.

J is TRBJ1-1 and V is TRBV29-1, with 7 bases matching TRBD1. The junction had 5 bases not matched to a gene; V was cut back by 7 bases and J by 0 bases. Germline V gene data show CDR1 as SQVTM and CDR2 as ANQGSEA. This CDR3 contains 13 residues. DNA of the CDR3: TGCAGCGCCCACAGGGGTATGAACACTGAAGCTTTCTTT. Translating it yields CSAHRGMNTEAFF.